This entry lists 9 T cell receptor beta chains sequenced from one sample in a study of read filtering for tumor transcriptome and immune sequencing. From 300 to 450 ng of RNA, a library with molecular barcoded alpha/delta and beta/gamma adaptors was made. TCRdb fed the reads into MiXCR, producing one record per CDR3 protein. Of approximately 58,000 distinct CDR3 sequences in the sample, 20% to 25% were seen once. The sequenced sample was a population of CD138-negative cells sorted from bone marrow. The origin of the receptors is a donor at least 40 years old with multiple myeloma.

There are many counts of this clonotype. V is TRBV29-1 and J is TRBJ1-1; D remains ambiguous. The CDR3 consists of 10 residues. V was shortened by 7 bases and J by 6 bases, with 9 bases between the two germline ends. Germline assignment: CDR1 SQVTM and CDR2 ANQGSEA. The CDR3 loop is CSAGDAEAFF. CDR3 nucleotide sequence: TGCAGCGCGGGAGATGCTGAAGCTTTCTTT.

This chain uses TRBV5-1 with TRBJ2-2; no reliable D call. The V and J ends lost 5 bases and 9 bases respectively, with 23 bases between them. Germline V gene lookup returns CDR1 SGHRS and CDR2 YFSETQ. This CDR3 has 16 residues. CDR3 protein: CASRPGHYPNARELFF. In DNA form, the CDR3 reads TGCGCCAGCAGGCCCGGCCATTACCCGAACGCCCGGGAGCTGTTTTTT. Looking up the rest from reference TRBV5-1 and TRBJ2-2 gives the full variable domain: KAGVTQTPRYLIKTRGQQVTLSCSPISGHRSVSWYQQTPGQGLQFLFEYFSETQRNKGNFPGRFSGRQFSNSRSEMNVSTLELGDSALYLCASRPGHYPNARELFFGEGSRLTVL.

The rearrangement joins TRBV29-1 to TRBJ2-3; 10 nucleotides line up with TRBD2. Germline trimming cut 4 bases from V and 0 bases from J; bases unmatched to any gene: 10. This CDR3 is built from 17 residues. Per germline, CDR1 SQVTM and CDR2 ANQGSEA. CDR3 sequence (DNA): TGCAGCGTTGGGGGGTGGACTAGCGGAGCTAGCACAGATACGCAGTATTTT. This translates into CSVGGWTSGASTDTQYF.

A remark on this clonotype: Given a much more abundant clone one base away, this may be a read error. Written as DNA, the CDR3 is TGTGCCAGCACACCAAGGCGCCAAGAGACCCAGTACTTC. Translated, it gives CASTPRRQETQYF. V usage is TRBV3-1 and J usage is TRBJ2-5; the D is unclear. Deletions cut 7 bases from V and 1 base from J, with 10 bases between. The CDR3 has 13 residues. CDR1 is LGHDT, CDR2 YNNKEL, per germline (reference sequence).

This clonotype was detected many times. The J gene is TRBJ2-3, the V gene TRBV7-2; the D gene is possibly TRBD1 (5 bases). Germline CDR1 and CDR2: SGHTA and FQGNSA. The CDR3 is 14 residues long. V lost 2 bases and J lost 4, with 10 bases in between. In nucleotides, the CDR3 is TGTGCCAGCAGCTTAAGCAGGGCCCCAGATACGCAGTATTTT. Amino acid sequence: CASSLSRAPDTQYF.

In this sample, this clonotype turned up many times. J is TRBJ2-2 and V is TRBV5-1; 9 nucleotides match TRBD1. Germline values: CDR1 SGHRS, CDR2 YFSETQ. The CDR3 covers 16 residues. J gave up 3 bases and V 6 bases, and 9 bases lay outside the gene matches. The CDR3 DNA reads TGCGCCAGCACCCCGCCAGGGACAGGGTACACCGGGGAGCTGTTTTTT. Translation: CASTPPGTGYTGELFF.

Comment on this clonotype: Just one base apart from a much larger clone, this may be a read error. This chain uses TRBV24-1 with TRBJ2-1; TRBD2 matches 8 bases. Germline assignment: CDR1 KGHDR and CDR2 SFDVKD. This CDR3 spans 15 amino acids. CDR3 region: CAPSTSGKSGNEQFF. The CDR3 DNA reads TGTGCCCCCAGTACTAGCGGAAAAAGCGGAAATGAGCAGTTCTTC.

V usage is TRBV2 and J usage is TRBJ2-2; D gene unclear. The germline V and J ends were trimmed by 1 base and 2 bases, with 8 bases remaining between them. The CDR3 loop spans 15 amino acids. The V gene's germline CDR1 is SNHLY and CDR2 FYNNEI. The CDR3 region has the DNA TGTGCCAGCAGTGAAGAGCCGAGTAACACCGGGGAGCTGTTTTTT. Encoded protein: CASSEEPSNTGELFF. The variable domain in full, completed from reference TRBV2 and TRBJ2-2, reads EPEVTQTPSHQVTQMGQEVILRCVPISNHLYFYWYRQILGQKVEFLVSFYNNEISEKSEIFDDQFSVERPDGSNFTLKIRSTKLEDSAMYFCASSEEPSNTGELFFGEGSRLTVL.

Ten or more counts support this clonotype. The chain has TRBV29-1 and TRBJ2-2; D perhaps matches TRBD2 (6 bases). Germline values: CDR1 SQVTM, CDR2 ANQGSEA. The V end lost 4 bases, the J end lost 0 bases, and 12 bases lay between the germline ends. The CDR3 covers 15 residues. CDR3 sequence (DNA): TGCAGCGTTGGACGGGGGACCACGAACACCGGGGAGCTGTTTTTT. Translation: CSVGRGTTNTGELFF.